This TCR beta chain stems from a study of cytomegalovirus exposure and HLA in healthy donors. Study-wide findings and caveats: Most of the TCR beta V segments (in an earlier analysis) were productive either about 90% or about 30% of the time. For TCR beta chains, V- and J-gene trimming was later linked to a missense DCLRE1C variant.

The PCR had 60 Vbeta and 13 Jbeta primers. Some clones are missing from TCRdb's copy, which holds only in-frame ones; the method was immunoSEQ multiplex PCR. The sample yields 100,000 or so clones, roughly 80% seen once. About this clone itself: Its target is unknown.

CDR3 length equals 12 residues. From germline, CDR1 is MDHEN and CDR2 SYDVKM. The V gene lost 6 bases and the J gene lost 6 bases, with 12 bases spanning the gap. What was sequenced was PBMCs. This TCR derives from a man between 18 and 35 years old in good health and CMV-seronegative. V is TRBV28 and J is TRBJ2-7; D not certain. This CDR3 is CASRSPTSEQYF. In DNA form, the CDR3 reads TGTGCCAGCAGGAGCCCTACTTCCGAGCAGTACTTC.